The clone carrying this TCR beta chain was found once. The antigen is not known. The entry originates in a study of T cell responses to AZD1222 COVID-19 vaccine. Deletions cut 3 bases from V and 6 bases from J, with 12 bases between. This CDR3 has 13 residues. Germline CDR1 reads LGHDT; CDR2 reads YNNKEL (reference sequence). Study findings and constraints: Repertoires were obtained solely post-peak T cell response. The study reported that nearly half of spike-specific TCRs target unmutated variant regions. Clonal diversity was possibly underestimated, and the donors were mostly white British, with more females.

Data came from immunoSEQ multiplex PCR; TCRdb stores just in-frame clones and leaves some out. There are about 110,000 clones in the sample; roughly nine tenths occur only once, and about 3.3% lies in the top ten. The chain uses TRBV3-1 (or the pseudogene TRBV3-2) and TRBJ2-7, with D perhaps matching TRBD1 (6 bases). The sample in question was peripheral blood, obtained on day 0 of MenACWY control vaccination. This sequence was found in an adult in good health. CDR3 residues: CASSQGALGEQYF. The CDR3 DNA reads as TGTGCCAGCAGCCAGGGGGCGCTTGGCGAGCAGTACTTC.